The 16 T cell receptor beta chains presented below share a single source sample, sequenced in a study of pediatric ulcerative colitis. TCRdb's table, derived via immunoSEQ multiplex PCR, lists solely in-frame clones and lacks some. The table includes more than 45,000 clones, around 87% detected once. Material for sequencing was blood. The receptors come from a boy aged 5-17 years who was a control in a study of pediatric ulcerative colitis.

This clone has a handful of counts. The chain is built from TRBV6-1 and TRBJ1-2; D is possibly TRBD1 (6 bases). The CDR3 consists of 15 residues. CDR1 and CDR2 (germline): MNHNS, SASEGT. Trimming took 6 bases from V and 5 from J, leaving 19 bases between them. This chain's CDR3 is CASSMTGLVGYGYTF. For the CDR3, the DNA is TGTGCCAGCAGCATGACAGGACTAGTTGGATATGGCTACACCTTC.

The chain combines TRBV7-3 with TRBJ1-1; the D is unclear. This CDR3 is built from 13 residues. The germline V gene has CDR1 SGHTA and CDR2 FQGTGA. V shed 4 bases and J shed 0 bases, with 6 bases lying between them. In nucleotides, the CDR3 is TGTGCCAGCAGCTCAGCGATGAACACTGAAGCTTTCTTT. Its protein product is CASSSAMNTEAFF. Full variable domain (remainder filled in from reference TRBV7-3 and TRBJ1-1): GAGVSQTPSNKVTEKGKYVELRCDPISGHTALYWYRQSLGQGPEFLIYFQGTGAADDSGLPNDRFFAVRPEGSVSTLKIQRTERGDSAVYLCASSSAMNTEAFFGQGTRLTVV.

The count of this clone is one. The chain is built from TRBV19 and TRBJ2-7; the match to TRBD2 covers 9 bases. Germline CDR1 and CDR2: LNHDA and SQIVND (reference sequence). The V gene end was trimmed by 4 bases and the J gene end by 1 base; junction bases not matched to a gene: 5. The CDR3 spans 15 residues. The CDR3 loop reads CASSSGRAYSYEQYF. CDR3 in DNA: TGTGCCAGTAGTAGCGGGAGGGCCTATTCCTACGAGCAGTACTTC.

The genes are TRBV5-6 and TRBJ2-2; D remains unclear. CDR3 length equals 16 residues. With 4 bases removed from V and 0 bases from J, the gap between germline ends came to 13 bases. The V gene's germline CDR1 is SGHDT and CDR2 YYEEEE. As DNA, the CDR3 is TGTGCCAGCAGCGTCGCTGGGTTCGCGAACACCGGGGAGCTGTTTTTT. Translating it yields CASSVAGFANTGELFF.

This clone has a single count. CDR3 sequence: CATSRDPRGWEGDTQYF. DNA for the CDR3: TGTGCCACCAGCAGAGATCCTCGGGGTTGGGAAGGTGATACGCAGTATTTT. The chain joins TRBV15 to TRBJ2-3, with D possibly matching TRBD2 (5 bases). V was pared by 0 bases and J by 6 bases, with 19 bases between. Germline V gives CDR1 LNHNV, CDR2 YYDKDF (reference sequence). The CDR3 runs 17 residues.

The V call is TRBV28, the J call TRBJ2-1; D possibly corresponds to TRBD2 (6 bases). This CDR3 contains 16 residues. Germline V gene data show CDR1 as MDHEN and CDR2 as SYDVKM. V was pared by 5 bases and J by 0 bases, with 14 bases between. The CDR3 spells CASSRGLQSSYNEQFF. The CDR3 DNA follows: TGTGCCAGCAGTAGGGGACTGCAAAGCTCCTACAATGAGCAGTTCTTC.

The rearrangement uses TRBV5-4 and TRBJ1-2, with unresolved D. The germline V gene has CDR1 SGHNT and CDR2 YYREEE (reference sequence). V lost 3 bases and J 3 bases, leaving 9 bases between the germline ends. CDR3 length equals 13 residues. CDR3: CASSSPGYYGYTF. DNA of the CDR3: TGTGCCAGCAGCTCGCCCGGTTACTATGGCTACACCTTC.

V is TRBV5-6 and J is TRBJ2-3; the match to TRBD1 covers 9 bases. The V segment lost 4 bases and the J segment 4 bases; nucleotides outside the gene matches: 4. Germline assignment: CDR1 SGHDT and CDR2 YYEEEE. The CDR3 has 14 residues. Here the CDR3 DNA reads TGTGCCAGCAGCACGGGACAGGGTCCAGATACGCAGTATTTT. Protein: CASSTGQGPDTQYF. The full variable domain, its missing parts supplied by reference TRBV5-6 and TRBJ2-3, is DAGVTQSPTHLIKTRGQQVTLRCSPKSGHDTVSWYQQALGQGPQFIFQYYEEEERQRGNFPDRFSGHQFPNYSSELNVNALLLGDSALYLCASSTGQGPDTQYFGPGTRLTVL.

The gene calls are TRBV28 and TRBJ2-1, with unresolved D. The V gene's germline CDR1 is MDHEN and CDR2 SYDVKM. The V gene lost 4 bases and the J gene lost 5 bases, with 9 bases spanning the gap. The CDR3 is 13 amino acids. DNA of the CDR3: TGTGCCAGCAGTTCAGTCCAGGACAATGAGCAGTTCTTC. Translating it yields CASSSVQDNEQFF. The variable domain in full, with the rest retrieved from reference TRBV28 and TRBJ2-1, is DVKVTQSSRYLVKRTGEKVFLECVQDMDHENMFWYRQDPGLGLRLIYFSYDVKMKEKGDIPEGYSVSREKKERFSLILESASTNQTSMYLCASSSVQDNEQFFGPGTRLTVL.

This chain uses TRBV2 with TRBJ1-4; TRBD1 aligns across 10 bases. Germline V lookup: CDR1 SNHLY, CDR2 FYNNEI. CDR3 size: 15 residues. V trimming: 3 bases; J trimming: 5 bases; junction bases outside the gene matches: 3. In DNA form, the CDR3 reads TGTGCCAGCAGTGACTCGGGACAGGGGAATGAAAAACTGTTTTTT. This translates into CASSDSGQGNEKLFF. Drawing the rest from reference TRBV2 and TRBJ1-4, the complete variable domain is EPEVTQTPSHQVTQMGQEVILRCVPISNHLYFYWYRQILGQKVEFLVSFYNNEISEKSEIFDDQFSVERPDGSNFTLKIRSTKLEDSAMYFCASSDSGQGNEKLFFGSGTQLSVL.

V is TRBV19 and J is TRBJ2-7; 8 positions agree with TRBD2. The CDR3 covers 15 residues. V lost 3 bases and J lost 5; bases outside the gene matches: 9. CDR1 LNHDA and CDR2 SQIVND come from the germline V gene (reference sequence). CDR3 amino acids: CASSMGQRGFDEQYF. The CDR3 DNA follows: TGTGCCAGTAGTATGGGGCAGCGGGGGTTCGACGAGCAGTACTTC.

J is TRBJ1-6 and V is TRBV7-8; D call uncertain. This CDR3 contains 14 residues. Trimming removed 1 base from V and 7 bases from J, with 8 bases in between. The germline CDR1 and CDR2 sequences are SGHVS and FQNEAQ. CDR3 sequence: CASSLGEENSPLHF. CDR3 bases: TGTGCCAGCAGCTTAGGGGAGGAAAATTCACCCCTCCACTTT. The entire variable domain, with the rest obtained from reference TRBV7-8 and TRBJ1-6, is as follows: GAGVSQSPRYKVAKRGQDVALRCDPISGHVSLFWYQQALGQGPEFLTYFQNEAQLDKSGLPSDRFFAERPEGSVSTLKIQRTQQEDSAVYLCASSLGEENSPLHFGNGTRLTVT.

The rearrangement uses TRBV5-4 and TRBJ2-3; 7 nucleotides agree with TRBD1. The CDR3 runs to 15 residues. Trimming cost V 0 bases and J 3 bases; bases outside gene matches: 4. The V gene's germline CDR1 is SGHNT and CDR2 YYREEE (reference sequence). The CDR3 nucleotides read TGTGCCAGCAGCTTGGCGGGACAGCGTACAGATACGCAGTATTTT. It codes for CASSLAGQRTDTQYF.

This rearrangement joins TRBV11-2 to TRBJ2-2, with D possibly matching TRBD2 (6 bases). The CDR3 loop spans 16 amino acids. Trimming pared 1 base from V and 6 bases from J, leaving 15 bases between. CDR1 SGHAT and CDR2 FQNNGV come from the germline V gene. This CDR3 is CASSLGHGRTAGELFF. The CDR3 DNA follows: TGTGCCAGCAGCTTAGGTCACGGGAGAACCGCCGGGGAGCTGTTTTTT.

The chain is built from TRBV5-1 and TRBJ1-4; TRBD1 matches 8 bases. The ends lost 8 bases at V and 5 bases at J; junction bases unmatched: 5. CDR1 and CDR2 from the germline V gene are SGHRS and YFSETQ. This CDR3 region has 13 residues. This chain's CDR3 is CASKGQANEKLFF. The DNA for the CDR3 is TGCGCCAGTAAGGGACAGGCGAATGAAAAACTGTTTTTT.

The chain couples TRBV28 to TRBJ1-3, with D hard to call. Germline loops: CDR1 MDHEN, CDR2 SYDVKM. V lost 3 bases, J lost 1 base, and 16 bases lay in between. This CDR3 is built from 17 residues. CDR3 region: CASSFGSSLGSGNTIYF. CDR3 DNA sequence: TGTGCCAGCAGTTTCGGTTCTAGTCTGGGTTCTGGAAACACCATATATTTT.